This TCR beta chain was identified in a study of CD8 T cells in ankylosing spondylitis. Broader study findings: Disease-linked clones bore a CD8+ phenotype, appearing relatively rarely in peripheral blood. Some motif variants had been reported before (in reactive arthritis synovial fluid and blood). Typical of ankylosing spondylitis blood, it appeared, was a TCR beta motif of under 10 highly homologous variants.

Libraries for TCR beta were made by quantitative 5'-RACE with molecular barcodes. TCRdb re-called the 5' RACE reads through MiXCR, storing one row per CDR3 protein. This sample has approximately 250,000 distinct CDR3 sequences, with approximately 8.4% found just once. This clonotype was observed at least ten times. Antigen unknown. The sequence was obtained from a female donor with ankylosing spondylitis or in good health (not recorded which). The source material was blood, either unsorted or a sorted T cell fraction (not recorded which).

CDR3 sequence (DNA): TGTGCCAGCAGCTTGGGCAGGGGAGCCGAGCAGTACTTC. Translating gives CASSLGRGAEQYF. V is TRBV5-6 and J is TRBJ2-7, with a tentative D call TRBD1 (6 bases). Looked up from germline, CDR1 is SGHDT and CDR2 is YYEEEE. The CDR3 sequence is 13 residues long. V gave up 0 bases and J gave up 6 bases, with 10 bases separating them.